This is a list of T cell receptor beta chains from one sample in a study of cytomegalovirus exposure and HLA in healthy donors. Produced via immunoSEQ multiplex PCR; TCRdb's table is partial and in-frame only. The sample lists 80,000 to 100,000 clones, more than 75% occurring once. Sequencing was performed on PBMCs. These receptors were obtained from a human donor in good health. The CDR3 runs from the conserved cysteine through the conserved F or W. Fields, in order: J gene, clone size, V gene, CDR3 protein. Clone size is given for some rows only: seen once, a few or many times, or a class if the clone is expanded.

TRBJ2-1 - TRBV6-1 CASREGTSGYNEQFF
TRBJ2-1 - TRBV6-5 CASSYSDSEQFF
TRBJ2-1 - TRBV6-6 CASSPAGAYNEQFF
TRBJ2-5 - TRBV7-6 CASSPNRAAETQYF
TRBJ2-3 - TRBV4-1 CASSQDAPDTQYF
TRBJ2-2 few TRBV7-9 CASSYGRAGGELFF
TRBJ2-7 once TRBV7-2 CASSLVGQTYEQYF
TRBJ2-6 - TRBV28 CASSLVRVSGANVLTF
TRBJ2-1 - TRBV19 CASSAGQGSYNEQFF
- - TRBV4-1 CASSPGSGLSYEQYF
TRBJ2-1 - TRBV28 CASGVAGGLVNEQFF
TRBJ1-2 - TRBV9 CASSAARVNGYTF
TRBJ2-7 - TRBV7-2 CASSYASSSGVYEQYF
TRBJ2-2 - TRBV14 CASSPSVTGELFF
TRBJ2-7 - TRBV19 CASGQGYSYEQYF
TRBJ2-2 - TRBV5-6 CASSPLTGNTGELFF
TRBJ2-1 - TRBV11-2 CASSPSAGFRSGNEQFF
TRBJ1-1 - TRBV19 CASSIVGARMNTEAFF
TRBJ1-4 - TRBV19 CASSIAQVDRPDEKLFF
TRBJ1-1 - TRBV5-4 CASSLASGRGTEAFF
TRBJ1-6 - TRBV6-4 CASSAEGQNSPLHF
TRBJ1-1 - TRBV10-2 CASTLGGGNTEAFF
TRBJ1-1 - TRBV29-1 CSGNRGRTQNTEAFF
TRBJ2-2 - TRBV6-4 CASTQEGNTGELFF
TRBJ2-7 - TRBV10-3 CASGDYYEQYF
TRBJ2-4 - TRBV5-8 CASSPGTGPNIQYF
TRBJ2-5 - TRBV5-6 CASSSGGGETQYF
TRBJ1-5 - TRBV28 CASRPRTEGSNQPQHF
TRBJ1-6 - TRBV28 CASSSAGTGGWNSPLHF
TRBJ1-5 once TRBV19 CASSSRQTGLGPQHF
TRBJ1-2 - TRBV9 CASSASGTGAGYTF
TRBJ2-2 - TRBV5-6 CASSLALTGELFF
TRBJ2-4 few TRBV5-1 CASSLGGGQAQNIQYF
TRBJ2-2 - TRBV11-3 CASSLSGGRTGELFF
TRBJ2-7 - TRBV7-3 CASSLTRVNEQYF
TRBJ1-1 - TRBV5-6 CASTPGRTPWAMNTEAFF
TRBJ2-3 - TRBV10-2 CASGLAGGHGATDTQYF
TRBJ2-1 - TRBV19 CASSIGLDSYNEQFF
TRBJ2-5 once TRBV7-3 CASSVGIAGYKETQYF
TRBJ2-1 - TRBV20-1 CSGPIFDEQFF
TRBJ2-2 few TRBV5-1 CASSLSGGLLGTGELFF
TRBJ1-2 - TRBV6-5 CASSLGVEIYGYTF
TRBJ1-3 - TRBV27 CASSLTGSDGNTIYF
TRBJ1-5 - TRBV19 CASNSKDQGRNQPQHF
TRBJ2-5 - TRBV7-2 CASSLGWMASGSGETQYF
TRBJ2-7 - TRBV11-2 CASSLGYGNEQYF
TRBJ2-2 - TRBV6-4 CASRIYRGTGELFF
TRBJ1-1 - TRBV7-3 CASSLSPGSDTEAFF
TRBJ1-5 - TRBV28 CASRRDRGNQPQHF
TRBJ2-1 - TRBV7-2 CASSFGGSSYNEQFF
TRBJ1-6 - TRBV4-2 CASSSVDSYNSPLHF
TRBJ2-7 - TRBV6-1 CASSEASPGGMAYEQYF
TRBJ1-6 - TRBV7-9 CASSETGDSPLHF
TRBJ1-4 - TRBV28 CASSLVGANEKLFF
TRBJ2-2 once TRBV11-2 CASSLAGTGELFF
TRBJ1-1 - TRBV2 CASSETGIATEAFF
TRBJ1-1 - TRBV6-1 CASSAAGQLATEAFF